This T cell receptor beta chain was captured by sequencing in a study of T-cell reconstitution after alpha-beta-depleted transplantation in children. Unique molecular identifiers were used to barcode this TCRbeta library. Via MiXCR, TCRdb re-called the PCR reads, giving one row per CDR3 protein. The sample holds 500,000 to 600,000 distinct CDR3 sequences, 18% seen once. The CDR3 contains 16 residues. Looked up from germline, CDR1 is SGHTA and CDR2 is FQGTGA. The V gene end was trimmed by 8 bases and the J gene end by 5 bases; junction bases not matched to a gene: 13. Here the sequenced sample was PBMCs from the stem cell graft donor, taken from the stem cell graft. This TCR derives from a human donor who donated a stem cell graft to a child with acute lymphoblastic leukemia. This chain uses TRBV7-3 with TRBJ2-2, with 8 bases fitting TRBD2. The CDR3 here is CASRLGAGGRTGELFF. CDR3 DNA: TGTGCCAGCCGCCTCGGGGCGGGAGGACGTACCGGGGAGCTGTTTTTT.